This TCR beta chain emerged from a study of glioma-infiltrating T cells after dendritic cell vaccination. Study-level information: Samples are from glioblastoma patients in Phase I and II dendritic cell vaccine trials. Treatment, given 2003 to 2012, was autologous tumor lysate-pulsed dendritic cell vaccination. Patients received three intradermal dendritic cell vaccine injections at biweekly intervals.

Time point meaning: after dendritic cell vaccination, including at tumor progression/relapse. PBMC were collected before vaccination, two weeks after the third vaccination, and at progression. Profiling relied on immunoSEQ multiplex PCR, and the TCRdb table lists in-frame clones only, not all of them. The sample gives roughly 100,000 clones, under 85% of which show up once; about 6.8% is in the top ten. With 0 bases removed from V and 0 bases from J, the gap between germline ends came to 12 bases. The CDR3 has 16 amino acids. The sample consisted of blood, taken after dendritic cell vaccination. The receptor was derived from a human donor with glioblastoma. The J gene is TRBJ1-2, the V gene TRBV5-7; D might be TRBD1 (5 bases). TRBV5-7 is an ORF, and what it does is uncertain. Written as DNA, the CDR3 is TGTGCCAGCAGCTTGGACAGGCGATTTGCTAACTATGGCTACACCTTC. Its protein product is CASSLDRRFANYGYTF.